This T cell receptor beta chain is drawn from a study of T-cell reconstitution after alpha-beta-depleted transplantation in children. This clonotype was counted ten times or more. The CDR3 covers 16 residues. The V gene end was trimmed by 5 bases and the J gene end by 1 base; junction bases not matched to a gene: 5. Per germline, CDR1 SGHRS and CDR2 YFSETQ. Unique molecular identifiers were used in preparing the TCRbeta library. Each CDR3 protein gets one entry after TCRdb re-called the PCR reads with MiXCR. The table shows approximately 350,000 distinct CDR3 sequences, with roughly 14% occurring only once.

The V call is TRBV5-1, the J call TRBJ2-1; 11 bases align to TRBD2. This clonotype was sampled from a human donor who donated a stem cell graft to a child with Fanconi anemia. Sequences were derived from PBMCs, sampled from the stem cell graft. The CDR3 loop is CASRLTSGVSYNEQFF. The CDR3 DNA sequence: TGCGCCAGCAGGCTGACTAGCGGGGTTTCCTACAATGAGCAGTTCTTC.